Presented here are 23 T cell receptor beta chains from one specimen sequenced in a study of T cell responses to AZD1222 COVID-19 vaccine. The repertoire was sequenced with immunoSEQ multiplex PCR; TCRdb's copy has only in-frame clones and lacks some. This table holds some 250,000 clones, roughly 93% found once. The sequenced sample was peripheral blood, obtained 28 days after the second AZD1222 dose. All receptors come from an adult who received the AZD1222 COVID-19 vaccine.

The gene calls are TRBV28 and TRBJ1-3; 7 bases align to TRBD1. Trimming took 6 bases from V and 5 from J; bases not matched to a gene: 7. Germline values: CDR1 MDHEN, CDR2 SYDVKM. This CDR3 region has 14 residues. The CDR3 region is CASRYHRGRNTIYF. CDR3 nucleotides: TGTGCCAGCAGATACCACAGGGGAAGAAACACCATATATTTT.

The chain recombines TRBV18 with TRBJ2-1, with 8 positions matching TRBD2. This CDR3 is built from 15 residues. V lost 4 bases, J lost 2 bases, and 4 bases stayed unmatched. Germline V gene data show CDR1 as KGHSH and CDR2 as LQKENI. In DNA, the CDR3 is TGTGCCAGCTCACTCCAGGGACTAGCCTACAATGAGCAGTTCTTC. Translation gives CASSLQGLAYNEQFF.

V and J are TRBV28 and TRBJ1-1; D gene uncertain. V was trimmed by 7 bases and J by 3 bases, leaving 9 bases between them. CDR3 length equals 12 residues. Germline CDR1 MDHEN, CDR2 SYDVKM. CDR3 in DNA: TGTGCCAGCAAAGGAGTCTACACTGAAGCTTTCTTT. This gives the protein CASKGVYTEAFF.

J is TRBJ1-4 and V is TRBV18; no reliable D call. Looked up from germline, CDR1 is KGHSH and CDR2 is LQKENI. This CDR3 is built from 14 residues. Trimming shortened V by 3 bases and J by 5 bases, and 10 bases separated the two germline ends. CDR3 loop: CASSPPDGNEKLFF. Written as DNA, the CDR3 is TGTGCCAGCTCACCTCCGGACGGGAATGAAAAACTGTTTTTT.

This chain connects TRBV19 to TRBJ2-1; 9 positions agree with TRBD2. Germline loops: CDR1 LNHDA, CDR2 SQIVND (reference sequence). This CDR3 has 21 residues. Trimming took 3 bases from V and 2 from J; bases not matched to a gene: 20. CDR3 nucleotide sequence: TGTGCCAGTAGTATGGGCTCCGGACAGCCTTTTAGCGGGAGAACCTACAATGAGCAGTTCTTC. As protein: CASSMGSGQPFSGRTYNEQFF.

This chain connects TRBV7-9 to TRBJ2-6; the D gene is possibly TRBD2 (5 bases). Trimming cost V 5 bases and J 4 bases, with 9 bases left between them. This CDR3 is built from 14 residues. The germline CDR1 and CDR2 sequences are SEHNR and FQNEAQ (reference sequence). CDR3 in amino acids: CASSRGSGANVLTF. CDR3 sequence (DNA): TGTGCCAGCAGCCGGGGAAGCGGGGCCAACGTCCTGACTTTC.

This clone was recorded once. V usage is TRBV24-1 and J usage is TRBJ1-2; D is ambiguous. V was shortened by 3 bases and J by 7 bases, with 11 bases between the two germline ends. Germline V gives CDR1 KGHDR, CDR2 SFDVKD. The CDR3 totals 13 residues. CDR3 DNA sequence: TGTGCCACCAGTGATGGGGTCATACGTGGCTACACCTTC. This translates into CATSDGVIRGYTF.

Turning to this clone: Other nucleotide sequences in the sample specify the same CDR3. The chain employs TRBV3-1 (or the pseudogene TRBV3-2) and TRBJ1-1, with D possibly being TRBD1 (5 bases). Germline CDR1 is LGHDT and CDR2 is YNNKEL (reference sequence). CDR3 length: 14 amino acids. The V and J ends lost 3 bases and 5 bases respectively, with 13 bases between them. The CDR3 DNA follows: TGTGCCAGCAGCCAGCCCGGGGGGGGGACTGAAGCTTTCTTT. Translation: CASSQPGGGTEAFF.

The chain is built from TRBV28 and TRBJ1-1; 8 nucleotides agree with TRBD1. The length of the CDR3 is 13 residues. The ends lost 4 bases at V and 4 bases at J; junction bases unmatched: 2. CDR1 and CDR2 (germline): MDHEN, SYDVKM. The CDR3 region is CASSSGQGTEAFF. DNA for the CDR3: TGTGCCAGCAGTTCCGGACAGGGCACTGAAGCTTTCTTT.

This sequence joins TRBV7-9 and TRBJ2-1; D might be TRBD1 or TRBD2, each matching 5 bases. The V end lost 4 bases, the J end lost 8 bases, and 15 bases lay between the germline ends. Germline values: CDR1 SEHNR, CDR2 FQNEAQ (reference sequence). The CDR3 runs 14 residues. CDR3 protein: CASSSRGRGDEQFF. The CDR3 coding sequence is TGTGCCAGCAGCTCCCGGGGCCGAGGGGATGAGCAGTTCTTC.

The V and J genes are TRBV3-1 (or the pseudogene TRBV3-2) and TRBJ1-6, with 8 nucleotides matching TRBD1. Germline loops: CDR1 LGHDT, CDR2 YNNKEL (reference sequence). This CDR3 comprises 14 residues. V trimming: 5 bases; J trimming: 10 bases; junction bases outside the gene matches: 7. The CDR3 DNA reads TGTGCCAGCAGCGTAGGACAGGGTATGTCACCCCTCCACTTT. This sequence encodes CASSVGQGMSPLHF.

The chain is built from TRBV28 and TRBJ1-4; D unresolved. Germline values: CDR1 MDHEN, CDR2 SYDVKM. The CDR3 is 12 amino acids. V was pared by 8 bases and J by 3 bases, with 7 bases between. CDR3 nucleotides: TGTGCCAGCGCCCCACCTAATGAAAAACTGTTTTTT. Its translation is CASAPPNEKLFF. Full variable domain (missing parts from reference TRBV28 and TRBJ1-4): DVKVTQSSRYLVKRTGEKVFLECVQDMDHENMFWYRQDPGLGLRLIYFSYDVKMKEKGDIPEGYSVSREKKERFSLILESASTNQTSMYLCASAPPNEKLFFGSGTQLSVL.

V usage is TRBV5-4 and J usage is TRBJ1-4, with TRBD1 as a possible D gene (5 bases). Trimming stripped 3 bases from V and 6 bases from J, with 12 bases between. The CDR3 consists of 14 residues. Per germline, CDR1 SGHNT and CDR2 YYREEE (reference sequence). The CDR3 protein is CASSSGEWDEKLFF. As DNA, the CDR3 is TGTGCCAGCAGCTCGGGGGAATGGGATGAAAAACTGTTTTTT.

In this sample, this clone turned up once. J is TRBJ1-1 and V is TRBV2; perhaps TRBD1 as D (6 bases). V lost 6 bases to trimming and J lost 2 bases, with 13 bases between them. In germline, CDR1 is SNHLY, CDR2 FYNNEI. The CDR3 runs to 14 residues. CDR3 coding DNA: TGTGCCAGCAGACCCGACGGGGGCAACACTGAAGCTTTCTTT. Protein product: CASRPDGGNTEAFF.

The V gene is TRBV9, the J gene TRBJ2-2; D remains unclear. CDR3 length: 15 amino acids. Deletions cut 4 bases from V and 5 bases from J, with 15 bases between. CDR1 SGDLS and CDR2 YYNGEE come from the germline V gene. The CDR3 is CASSPSWAGTGELFF. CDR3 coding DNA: TGTGCCAGCAGCCCCTCGTGGGCCGGGACCGGGGAGCTGTTTTTT.

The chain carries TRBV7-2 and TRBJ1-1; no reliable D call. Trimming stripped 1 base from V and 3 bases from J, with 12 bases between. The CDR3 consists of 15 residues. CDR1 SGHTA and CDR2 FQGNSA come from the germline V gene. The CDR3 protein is CASSLGGTLYTEAFF. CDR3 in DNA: TGTGCCAGCAGCTTAGGCGGAACCTTGTACACTGAAGCTTTCTTT.

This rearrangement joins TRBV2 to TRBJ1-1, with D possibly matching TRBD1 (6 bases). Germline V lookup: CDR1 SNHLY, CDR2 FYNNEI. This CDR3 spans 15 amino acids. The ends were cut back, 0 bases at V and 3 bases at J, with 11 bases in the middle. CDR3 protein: CASSEALRQDTEAFF. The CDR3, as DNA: TGTGCCAGCAGTGAAGCGCTTCGACAGGACACTGAAGCTTTCTTT.

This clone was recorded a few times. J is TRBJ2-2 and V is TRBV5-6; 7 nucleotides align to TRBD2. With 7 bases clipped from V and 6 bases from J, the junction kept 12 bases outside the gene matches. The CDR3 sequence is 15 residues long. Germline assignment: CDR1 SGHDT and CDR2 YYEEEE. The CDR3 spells CASAWGQGGAGELFF. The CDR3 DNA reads TGTGCCAGCGCCTGGGGCCAGGGAGGGGCCGGGGAGCTGTTTTTT.

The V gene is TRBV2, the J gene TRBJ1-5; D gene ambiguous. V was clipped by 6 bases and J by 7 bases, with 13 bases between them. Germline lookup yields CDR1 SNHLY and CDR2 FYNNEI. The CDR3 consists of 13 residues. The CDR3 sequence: CASSGPGSQPQHF. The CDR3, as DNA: TGTGCCAGCAGCGGCCCGGGGAGCCAGCCCCAGCATTTT.

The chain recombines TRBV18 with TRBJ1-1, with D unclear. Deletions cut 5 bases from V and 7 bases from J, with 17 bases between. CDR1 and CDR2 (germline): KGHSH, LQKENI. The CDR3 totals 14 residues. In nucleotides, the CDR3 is TGTGCCAGCTCAGTCTCTCCAGAGCAATATGAAGCTTTCTTT. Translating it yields CASSVSPEQYEAFF.

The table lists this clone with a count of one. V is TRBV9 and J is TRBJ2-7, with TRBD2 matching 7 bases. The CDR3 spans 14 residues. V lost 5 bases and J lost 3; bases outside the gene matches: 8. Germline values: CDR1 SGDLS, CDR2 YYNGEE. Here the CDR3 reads CASSESSGLYEQYF. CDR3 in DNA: TGTGCCAGCAGTGAGTCTAGCGGCCTCTACGAGCAGTACTTC.

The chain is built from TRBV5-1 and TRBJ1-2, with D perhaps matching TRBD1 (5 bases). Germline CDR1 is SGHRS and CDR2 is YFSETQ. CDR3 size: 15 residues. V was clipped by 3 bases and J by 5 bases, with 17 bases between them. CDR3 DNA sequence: TGCGCCAGCAGCTCGGCTCCGGGGACGAGGTATGGCTACACCTTC. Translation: CASSSAPGTRYGYTF. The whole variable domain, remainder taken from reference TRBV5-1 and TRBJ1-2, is KAGVTQTPRYLIKTRGQQVTLSCSPISGHRSVSWYQQTPGQGLQFLFEYFSETQRNKGNFPGRFSGRQFSNSRSEMNVSTLELGDSALYLCASSSAPGTRYGYTFGSGTRLTVV.

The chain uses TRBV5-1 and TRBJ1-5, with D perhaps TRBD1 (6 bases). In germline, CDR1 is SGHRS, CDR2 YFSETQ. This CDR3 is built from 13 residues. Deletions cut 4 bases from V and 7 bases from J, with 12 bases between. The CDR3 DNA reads TGCGCCAGCAGCCCTCGGGGGGGCCAGCCCCAGCATTTT. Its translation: CASSPRGGQPQHF.